Described below is a single TCR beta chain sequence and its context. This clone appeared once. The specificity of this receptor is unknown. One base away there is no much larger clone; base qualities are not given. In the germline V gene, CDR1 corresponds to SNHLY and CDR2 to FYNNEI. The V end gives up 3 bases and the J end 5 bases, leaving 7 bases in the junction not matched to a gene. Measured from the cysteine to the phenylalanine, the CDR3 is 15 residues long. The kept DNA is CDR3 alone, 45 bases in frame from the first base. Using the deep immunoSEQ assay, multiplex PCR amplified TCR CDR3 regions from genomic DNA. Extracted genomic DNA from each cell subset was distributed evenly across all wells of several immunoSEQ 96-well plates, and each plate was treated as a replicate. For sorted subsets, around 200 ng genomic DNA, equal to 30,000 to 35,000 T cell genomes, was loaded into each replicate PCR. The purified libraries were quantified using a Qubit 3.0 fluorometer, sized with a Bioanalyzer 2100, and then quantified again using the KAPA Library Quantification kit. Every immunoSEQ 96-well plate was sequenced on a separate single-read 150-cycle Illumina NextSeq 550 flow cell. Under the source paper's analysis protocol: Because the immunoSEQ output included only junctional sequences and no quality scores, the filtering could not be the same as the filtering used for full-length reads. To assign V/J genes and CDR3, sequences were annotated using PyIR, a Python wrapper for IgBLAST v1.9, with IMGT germline references. Reads with weak V/J assignments (E-value above 1e-6), missing CDR3, stop codons, out-of-frame junctions, or ambiguous translated residues were removed. A V3J clonotype was defined by an identical inferred V gene, J gene, and CDR3 amino acid sequence. Percentage overlap between repertoires was calculated by dividing the number of shared unique clonotypes by the size of the smaller repertoire. Three approaches were used to assess repertoire richness: RTK rarefaction, the Chao1 estimator, and Recon v2.1 estimates of unobserved clonotypes. Generation probabilities for all TCRbeta clonotypes obtained by the gDNA method from a few donors were computed using OLGA. The table comes from immuneACCESS by way of TCRdb, which keeps in-frame sequences with V and J called. Part of the clones is missing from these tables; in studies checked, under half for an unresolved V gene and the rest for unknown reasons. That table supplies the V and J calls and clone size; D and trimming were determined from the DNA. This sample holds 750,000 to 1,000,000 clones; roughly 92% were observed only once. The ten biggest clones cover approximately 25% of the sample.

This entry comes from a study of shared clonotypes between healthy human individuals (dated by TCRdb to about 2020). Study-level background: Three men and two women, aged 18 to 49 years, made up the cohort. For each donor, CD4 naive and CD4 memory were each given three plates, CD8 naive was given two plates, and CD8 memory was given one plate. Blood TCR repertoires of about five healthy adults were deeply sequenced to estimate repertoire size and the extent of clonotype sharing between individuals. Different laboratories and diverse techniques were used to prepare libraries and sequence TCR repertoires, to increase sequencing depth and limit assay-specific biases. Per donor, leukapheresis produced somewhere between about 0.94 and 9 billion PBMCs. What the authors observed across the whole study: Higher generation probabilities were observed for clonotypes shared by all four sorted-subset donors than for non-shared clonotypes. Even with the large sequencing depth, rarefaction of the sorted-subset datasets indicated that sequencing was incomplete. Naive subsets generally had larger estimated clonotype richness than memory subsets did. Sharing across several donors was observed for 4.5% to 6.5% of naive CD4, over 3% of naive CD8, over 2% of memory CD4, and about 0.39% of memory CD8 clonotypes. The small number of donors limited the genetic and exposure-history diversity represented. Only blood was sampled, and tissue TCR repertoires likely differ from those in blood. Pairwise subsampling indicated that sequencing depth was expected to affect the degree of clonotype sharing among donors.

For the CD8 naive samples, CD45RO-negative cells were positively selected for CCR7, yielding a CD45RA+CCR7+ population from which TemRA cells were excluded. Healthy HIV-negative adults with no recently reported acute infections or vaccinations were included as donors. Every donor was a Caucasian adult living in Nashville, Tennessee, USA. Blood was collected by leukapheresis, and PBMCs were isolated by Ficoll-Histopaque density gradient centrifugation and then cryopreserved in liquid nitrogen vapor phase. Analytical flow cytometry was used to check the purity and quantity of every magnetically sorted T cell population. Genomic DNA was isolated from every sorted fraction and measured by UV absorbance on a Nanodrop 2000c.

The chain uses TRBV2 and TRBJ1-1; TRBD1 matches 9 bases in the middle. The sample consisted of naive CD8+ T cells sorted from blood. The meaning of the sample's cell subset or site label: CD45RA+CCR7+. The TCR sequence derives from a man aged 30 to 45 in good health. The CDR3 is CASSENDRGVTEAFF. The bases are TGTGCCAGCAGTGAGAACGACAGGGGGGTTACTGAAGCTTTCTTT.